The 25 T cell receptor beta chains below come from one sample, sequenced in a study of siplizumab effects on memory and regulatory T cells. Sequencing was performed with immunoSEQ multiplex PCR; in TCRdb, only in-frame clones are kept and a portion is missing. This sample has some 100,000 clones, with approximately 92% found just once. Sequenced material: non-Treg CD4+ T cells sorted from blood. These receptors all come from a human donor in good health.

The chain uses TRBV19 and TRBJ1-4, with a weak D call TRBD1 (6 bases). Trimming left V 3 bases short and J 8 bases short, with 13 bases between. Per germline, CDR1 LNHDA and CDR2 SQIVND (reference sequence). This CDR3 is built from 14 residues. The CDR3, as DNA: TGTGCCAGTAGTATTGCGGGGGCCGGGGAAAAACTGTTTTTT. Its protein is CASSIAGAGEKLFF.

The rearrangement uses TRBV13 and TRBJ1-2; D not resolved. This CDR3 contains 13 residues. Trimming removed 0 bases at V and 2 bases at J, with 4 bases between. Germline V gene lookup returns CDR1 PRHDT and CDR2 FYEKMQ (reference sequence). The CDR3 DNA reads TGTGCCAGCAGCTTAGGCAGGAACTATGGCTACACCTTC. Protein: CASSLGRNYGYTF.

This chain joins TRBV5-6 and TRBJ1-4, with 10 bases identical to TRBD1. Germline V CDR1 and CDR2: SGHDT, YYEEEE. V trimming: 2 bases; J trimming: 7 bases; junction bases outside the gene matches: 2. The CDR3 runs 14 residues. CDR3 amino acids: CASSLGTGAEKLFF. CDR3 DNA sequence: TGTGCCAGCAGCTTAGGGACAGGGGCTGAAAAACTGTTTTTT.

The chain links TRBV7-3 to TRBJ2-1; TRBD1 aligns across 7 bases. Germline trimming cut 8 bases from V and 4 bases from J; bases unmatched to any gene: 5. The CDR3 has 13 amino acids. Germline-derived CDR1 and CDR2 are SGHTA and FQGTGA. CDR3 protein: CASRDRHYNEQFF. The CDR3 nucleotides read TGTGCCAGCCGGGACAGACATTACAATGAGCAGTTCTTC.

The CDR3 sequence: CASSLVAVGNLNTEAFF. The CDR3, as DNA: TGTGCCAGCAGCTTGGTAGCCGTAGGCAACTTAAACACTGAAGCTTTCTTT. The chain joins TRBV7-2 to TRBJ1-1; D is uncertain. With 3 bases removed from V and 2 bases from J, the gap between germline ends came to 19 bases. Germline lookup yields CDR1 SGHTA and CDR2 FQGNSA. The CDR3 length is 17 residues.

This chain connects TRBV7-3 to TRBJ2-5, with D possibly matching TRBD2 (7 bases). The CDR3 has 14 amino acids. CDR1 is SGHTA and CDR2 is FQGTGA in the germline V gene. The V and J ends lost 5 bases and 7 bases respectively, with 17 bases between them. CDR3 amino acids: CASSPRAGAGTQYF. Here the CDR3 DNA reads TGTGCCAGCAGCCCACGGGCGGGGGCGGGGACCCAGTACTTC.

This chain connects TRBV27 to TRBJ1-2; 9 positions agree with TRBD1. The V and J ends lost 6 bases and 2 bases, in that order; junction bases with no gene match: 10. The CDR3 loop spans 16 amino acids. Germline V gives CDR1 MNHEY, CDR2 SMNVEV (reference sequence). CDR3 in DNA: TGTGCCAGCAGATCGGGACAGGGAATAGGCAACTATGGCTACACCTTC. This translates into CASRSGQGIGNYGYTF.

The chain is built from TRBV19 and TRBJ1-1; D remains unclear. This CDR3 region has 16 residues. The germline V and J ends were trimmed by 3 bases and 0 bases, with 14 bases remaining between them. Germline CDR1 is LNHDA and CDR2 is SQIVND (reference sequence). CDR3 DNA sequence: TGTGCCAGTAGTATGCTCTCAGCCAGCATGAACACTGAAGCTTTCTTT. Residues: CASSMLSASMNTEAFF.

The rearrangement joins TRBV2 to TRBJ2-2; D uncertain. The V and J ends lost 9 bases and 2 bases respectively, with 16 bases between them. CDR1 is SNHLY, CDR2 FYNNEI, per germline. The CDR3 runs 15 residues. The DNA of the CDR3 is TGTGCCAGGGCCGTCTCTGGGCCTAACACCGGGGAGCTGTTTTTT. Translation gives CARAVSGPNTGELFF.

The CDR3 reads CASRKVLNTEAFF. The CDR3 DNA sequence: TGTGCCAGCAGAAAGGTTCTAAACACTGAAGCTTTCTTT. This chain uses TRBV6-6 with TRBJ1-1; D ambiguous. The CDR3 has 13 residues. The V end was cut by 6 bases, the J end by 2 bases, with 10 bases between. The V gene's germline CDR1 is MNHNY and CDR2 SVGAGI (reference sequence).

J is TRBJ2-2 and V is TRBV2; the D gene is possibly TRBD1 (5 bases). V shed 2 bases and J shed 6 bases, with 13 bases lying between them. There are 15 residues in the CDR3. From germline, CDR1 is SNHLY and CDR2 FYNNEI. CDR3: CASSEMGLGSGELFF. CDR3 sequence (DNA): TGTGCCAGCAGTGAAATGGGGCTTGGGTCCGGGGAGCTGTTTTTT. The variable domain in full, with the rest retrieved from reference TRBV2 and TRBJ2-2, is EPEVTQTPSHQVTQMGQEVILRCVPISNHLYFYWYRQILGQKVEFLVSFYNNEISEKSEIFDDQFSVERPDGSNFTLKIRSTKLEDSAMYFCASSEMGLGSGELFFGEGSRLTVL.

This chain links TRBV7-2 with TRBJ1-1, with D maybe TRBD1 (6 bases). Trimming cost V 4 bases and J 9 bases, with 18 bases left between them. Per germline, CDR1 SGHTA and CDR2 FQGNSA. The CDR3 covers 14 residues. The CDR3 loop is CASSSTAGGLKAFF. Written as DNA, the CDR3 is TGTGCCAGCAGCTCGACAGCCGGGGGGCTGAAAGCTTTCTTT.

The chain couples TRBV18 to TRBJ1-4, with D perhaps matching TRBD1 (5 bases). CDR1 and CDR2 (germline): KGHSH, LQKENI. V was cut by 4 bases and J by 0 bases, with 6 bases left in between. CDR3 length: 14 amino acids. The CDR3 sequence: CASSRGATNEKLFF. CDR3 DNA sequence: TGTGCCAGCTCACGGGGGGCAACTAATGAAAAACTGTTTTTT.

The V call is TRBV19, the J call TRBJ1-4; D gene ambiguous. V was cut by 4 bases and J by 4 bases, with 10 bases left in between. Germline V gene lookup returns CDR1 LNHDA and CDR2 SQIVND (reference sequence). The CDR3 loop spans 14 amino acids. CDR3 sequence: CASSRFNYNEKLFF. In nucleotides, the CDR3 is TGTGCCAGTAGTAGATTTAATTATAATGAAAAACTGTTTTTT. Looking up the rest from reference TRBV19 and TRBJ1-4 gives the full variable domain: DGGITQSPKYLFRKEGQNVTLSCEQNLNHDAMYWYRQDPGQGLRLIYYSQIVNDFQKGDIAEGYSVSREKKESFPLTVTSAQKNPTAFYLCASSRFNYNEKLFFGSGTQLSVL.

The chain recombines TRBV4-3 with TRBJ2-1, with TRBD2 matching 13 bases. The CDR3 is made up of 18 amino acids. The germline CDR1 and CDR2 sequences are LGHNA and YSLEER. The trim removed 1 base at V and 7 bases at J, leaving 10 bases unmatched. CDR3 DNA sequence: TGCGCCAGCAGCCAAGCCCTACTCACTAGCGGGGGGGCAAATGAGCAGTTCTTC. It is translated as CASSQALLTSGGANEQFF.

This clone was detected once. V gene TRBV21-1 combines with J gene TRBJ1-1. TRBV21-1 is a pseudogene locus. The CDR3 spans 17 residues. The CDR3 nucleotides are TGTGCCAGCAGCAAATACCCCGATCGTGGGGTGAACACTGAAGCTTTCTTT. Translation: CASSKYPDRGVNTEAFF.

V is TRBV18 and J is TRBJ1-5; TRBD1 is a possible D gene (5 bases). Trimming cost V 6 bases and J 4 bases, with 7 bases left between them. The CDR3 is 12 residues long. The germline gives CDR1 KGHSH, CDR2 LQKENI. CDR3 in amino acids: CASSGGNQPQHF. The CDR3 DNA sequence: TGTGCCAGCTCTGGGGGGAATCAGCCCCAGCATTTT.

This chain connects TRBV7-2 to TRBJ2-7; D is perhaps TRBD2 (6 bases). This CDR3 spans 17 amino acids. Germline CDR1 SGHTA, CDR2 FQGNSA. The germline V and J ends were trimmed by 2 bases and 1 base, with 18 bases remaining between them. The CDR3 is CASSLRGLAGRSYEQYF. CDR3 nucleotide sequence: TGTGCCAGCAGCTTAAGGGGCCTGGCGGGGCGGTCCTACGAGCAGTACTTC.

The CDR3: CASSIYRTDGYTF. In DNA form, the CDR3 reads TGTGCCAGCAGTATTTATAGGACTGATGGCTACACCTTC. V and J are TRBV28 and TRBJ1-2; D remains ambiguous. The CDR3 contains 13 residues. The germline gives CDR1 MDHEN, CDR2 SYDVKM. V gave up 5 bases and J gave up 6 bases, with 13 bases separating them.

The CDR3 is CASGWGGTNSPLHF. The CDR3 DNA is TGTGCTAGTGGTTGGGGGGGGACTAATTCACCCCTCCACTTT. The chain links TRBV12-5 to TRBJ1-6; possibly TRBD1 for D (5 bases). The germline V gene has CDR1 LGHNT and CDR2 FRNRAP. V dropped 4 bases and J dropped 6 bases, with 10 bases sitting between them. This CDR3 has 14 amino acids.

This chain connects TRBV12-5 to TRBJ2-1; D is unresolved. V lost 0 bases to trimming and J lost 9 bases, with 0 bases between them. The V gene's germline CDR1 is LGHNT and CDR2 FRNRAP. The CDR3 loop spans 10 amino acids. The CDR3 loop reads CASGLVEQFF. The CDR3 nucleotides are TGTGCTAGTGGTTTGGTTGAGCAGTTCTTC.

The chain combines TRBV6-1 with TRBJ1-4; D unclear. The germline V gene encodes CDR1 MNHNS and CDR2 SASEGT. This CDR3 comprises 14 residues. Trimming stripped 2 bases from V and 0 bases from J, with 4 bases between. CDR3 amino acids: CASSEQATNEKLFF. In nucleotides, the CDR3 is TGTGCCAGCAGTGAACAGGCAACTAATGAAAAACTGTTTTTT.

This clone was observed a single time. This chain uses TRBV6-6 with TRBJ2-1; D perhaps matches TRBD2 (5 bases). The CDR3 runs to 13 residues. The germline CDR1 and CDR2 sequences are MNHNY and SVGAGI (reference sequence). V lost 3 bases to trimming and J lost 6 bases, with 9 bases between them. The CDR3 reads CASSYFEGNEQFF. In nucleotides, the CDR3 is TGTGCCAGCAGTTATTTCGAGGGCAATGAGCAGTTCTTC.

J is TRBJ2-1 and V is TRBV4-1; 7 nucleotides match TRBD2. Germline-derived CDR1 and CDR2 are MGHRA and YSYEKL. This CDR3 is built from 17 residues. Trimming took 0 bases from V and 4 from J; bases not matched to a gene: 9. DNA for the CDR3: TGCGCCAGCAGCCAAGATCAAGGCGGGGGACCTTACAATGAGCAGTTCTTC. Encoded protein: CASSQDQGGGPYNEQFF.

The genes are TRBV19 and TRBJ1-3; D is ambiguous. Trimming took 3 bases from V and 0 from J, leaving 9 bases between them. This CDR3 contains 15 residues. Germline V gene sequence: CDR1 LNHDA, CDR2 SQIVND (reference sequence). The CDR3 nucleotides are TGTGCCAGTAGTATCAACCAAGCCTCTGGAAACACCATATATTTT. It is translated as CASSINQASGNTIYF.